Detailed here is one TCR beta chain. The antigen remains undetermined. This entry belongs to a study of T-cell memory formation after mild COVID-19. Turning to the study itself: In these data, TCR clusters were largely donor specific. The study, taken as a whole, reports: A second wave expanding day 15 to 37 was CD4+-biased; contracting clones were balanced.

TCRdb re-called the 5' RACE reads with MiXCR, one entry per CDR3 protein. The repertoire has 350,000 to 450,000 distinct CDR3 sequences, around 18% of them found once; the top ten carry 7.5% to 9.5%. The TCR was taken from an adult woman who had mild COVID-19 (a few samples of this study predate the infection). Cell type and time point are not known. Sequencing input: PBMCs or a T cell subset sorted from them (not recorded which).

CDR3 region: CASSTDRATYNEQFF. CDR3 DNA sequence: TGTGCCAGTAGTACGGACAGAGCTACCTACAATGAGCAGTTCTTC. This rearrangement joins TRBV19 to TRBJ2-1, with D maybe TRBD1 (6 bases). CDR1 and CDR2 (germline): LNHDA, SQIVND (reference sequence). V was trimmed by 4 bases and J by 2 bases, leaving 12 bases between them. This CDR3 spans 15 amino acids.